The TCR beta chain under discussion was sequenced for a study of beta chain features in type 1 diabetes. Turning to the study itself: All samples together contributed approximately 100 million sorted cells for examination. Study-level findings and limits: Among all four CD4+ subsets, Type 1 diabetes patients had TCRB CDR3s that were moderately but significantly shorter.

Concerning this clone itself: Its antigen is still unknown. Distinct nucleotide sequences in the sample also encode this CDR3.

A heparinised blood draw that averaged about 120 mL was obtained once from each donor. Of the isolated RNA, all was reverse transcribed, and so the sequenced material was expressed TCRB transcripts. The repertoire was sequenced with immunoSEQ multiplex PCR; TCRdb's copy has only in-frame clones and lacks some. Here the sample spans hundreds of thousands of clones, over 13% being singletons. The CDR3 covers 13 residues. The V end was cut by 2 bases, the J end by 0 bases, with 5 bases between. Germline CDR1 and CDR2: SGDLS and YYNGEE. This TCR was sampled from a man aged 18-30 years with type 1 diabetes. Sequenced sample: naive CD4+ T cells from blood. This sequence joins TRBV9 and TRBJ1-1, with D unresolved. The CDR3 coding sequence is TGTGCCAGCAGCGTGGAGATGAACACTGAAGCTTTCTTT. It codes for CASSVEMNTEAFF.